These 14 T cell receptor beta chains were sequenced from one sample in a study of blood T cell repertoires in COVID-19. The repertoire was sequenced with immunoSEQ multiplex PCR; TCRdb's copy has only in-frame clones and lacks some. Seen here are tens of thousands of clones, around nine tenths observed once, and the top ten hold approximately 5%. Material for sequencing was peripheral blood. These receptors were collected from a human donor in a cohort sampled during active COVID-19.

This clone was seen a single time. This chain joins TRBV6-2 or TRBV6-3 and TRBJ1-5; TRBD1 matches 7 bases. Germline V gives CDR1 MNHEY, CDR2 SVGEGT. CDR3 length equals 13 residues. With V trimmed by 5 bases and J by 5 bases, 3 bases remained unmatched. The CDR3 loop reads CASSKDRDQPQHF. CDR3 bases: TGTGCCAGCAGTAAAGACAGGGATCAGCCCCAGCATTTT.

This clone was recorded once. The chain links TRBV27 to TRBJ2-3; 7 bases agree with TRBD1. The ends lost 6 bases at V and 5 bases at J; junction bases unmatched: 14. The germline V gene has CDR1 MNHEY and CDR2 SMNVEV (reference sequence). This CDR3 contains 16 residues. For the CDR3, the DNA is TGTGCCAGCAGATCCGGGACAGACACGAAGAAAGATACGCAGTATTTT. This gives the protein CASRSGTDTKKDTQYF.

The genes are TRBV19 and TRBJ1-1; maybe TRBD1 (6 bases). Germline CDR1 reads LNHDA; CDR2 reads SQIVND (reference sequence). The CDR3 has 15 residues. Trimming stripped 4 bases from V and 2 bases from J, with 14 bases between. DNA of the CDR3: TGTGCCAGTAGTACCCGGACAGCTTCAAACACTGAAGCTTTCTTT. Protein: CASSTRTASNTEAFF.

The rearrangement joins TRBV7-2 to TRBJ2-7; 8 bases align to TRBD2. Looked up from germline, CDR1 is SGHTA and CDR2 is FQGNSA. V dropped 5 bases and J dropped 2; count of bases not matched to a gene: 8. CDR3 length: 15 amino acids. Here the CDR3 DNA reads TGTGCCAGCAGCCTAGACGGGGGGGGCGCCTACGAGCAGTACTTC. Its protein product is CASSLDGGGAYEQYF. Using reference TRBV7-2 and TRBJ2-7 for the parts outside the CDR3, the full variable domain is GAGVSQSPSNKVTEKGKDVELRCDPISGHTALYWYRQSLGQGLEFLIYFQGNSAPDKSGLPSDRFSAERTGGSVSTLTIQRTQQEDSAVYLCASSLDGGGAYEQYFGPGTRLTVT.

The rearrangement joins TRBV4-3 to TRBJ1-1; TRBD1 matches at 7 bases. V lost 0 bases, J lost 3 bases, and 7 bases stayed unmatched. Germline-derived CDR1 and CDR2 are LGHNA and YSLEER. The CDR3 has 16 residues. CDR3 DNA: TGCGCCAGCAGCCAAGATTTGGGACAGATTTACACTGAAGCTTTCTTT. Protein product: CASSQDLGQIYTEAFF.

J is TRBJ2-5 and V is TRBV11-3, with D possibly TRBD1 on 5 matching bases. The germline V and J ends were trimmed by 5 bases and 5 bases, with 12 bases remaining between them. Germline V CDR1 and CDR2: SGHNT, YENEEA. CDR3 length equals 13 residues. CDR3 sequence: CASSHGRDETQYF. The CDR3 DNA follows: TGTGCCAGCAGCCACGGCAGGGATGAGACCCAGTACTTC.

The CDR3 DNA is TGTGCCAGCGCTAAACGGTGGCAGGACTCCTACGAGCAGTACTTC. This codes for CASAKRWQDSYEQYF. The chain employs TRBV18 and TRBJ2-7; no clear D. The CDR3 length is 15 residues. The germline CDR1 and CDR2 sequences are KGHSH and LQKENI. V dropped 8 bases and J dropped 0 bases, with 17 bases sitting between them.

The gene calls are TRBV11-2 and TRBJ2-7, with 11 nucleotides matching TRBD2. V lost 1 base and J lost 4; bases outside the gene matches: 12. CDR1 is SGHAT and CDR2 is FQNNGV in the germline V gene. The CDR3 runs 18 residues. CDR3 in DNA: TGTGCCAGCAGCTTAGTACTAGCGGGGGTTCCGATCGAGTACGAGCAGTACTTC. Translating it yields CASSLVLAGVPIEYEQYF.

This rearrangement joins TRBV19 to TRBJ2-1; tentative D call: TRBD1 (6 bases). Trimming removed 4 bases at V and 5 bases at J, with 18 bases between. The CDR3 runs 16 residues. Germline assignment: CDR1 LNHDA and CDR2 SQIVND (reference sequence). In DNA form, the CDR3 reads TGTGCCAGTAGTAAAATCGGATCGGCAGGGGACAATGAGCAGTTCTTC. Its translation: CASSKIGSAGDNEQFF.

Written as DNA, the CDR3 is TGTGCCAGCAGTGATACCTACGGGACTCTGATCTATGGCTACACCTTC. Its protein product is CASSDTYGTLIYGYTF. V usage is TRBV6-1 and J usage is TRBJ1-2, with a possible D match to TRBD1 (5 bases). This CDR3 has 16 amino acids. Trimming removed 3 bases at V and 4 bases at J, with 18 bases between. Looked up from germline, CDR1 is MNHNS and CDR2 is SASEGT.

CDR3 in DNA: TGTGCCAGCAGCCAATATGGCTACACCTTC. The encoded protein is CASSQYGYTF. V is TRBV7-9 and J is TRBJ1-2, with D uncertain. Deletions cut 5 bases from V and 5 bases from J, with 3 bases between. CDR1 is SEHNR and CDR2 is FQNEAQ in the germline V gene (reference sequence). There are 10 residues in the CDR3.

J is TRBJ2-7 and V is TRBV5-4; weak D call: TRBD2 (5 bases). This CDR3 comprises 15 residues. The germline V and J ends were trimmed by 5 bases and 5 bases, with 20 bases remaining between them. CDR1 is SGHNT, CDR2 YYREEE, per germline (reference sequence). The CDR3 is CASSVEVRTADEQYF. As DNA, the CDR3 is TGTGCCAGCAGTGTGGAGGTTCGGACGGCCGACGAGCAGTACTTC. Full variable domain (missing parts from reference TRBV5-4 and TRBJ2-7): ETGVTQSPTHLIKTRGQQVTLRCSSQSGHNTVSWYQQALGQGPQFIFQYYREEENGRGNFPPRFSGLQFPNYSSELNVNALELDDSALYLCASSVEVRTADEQYFGPGTRLTVT.

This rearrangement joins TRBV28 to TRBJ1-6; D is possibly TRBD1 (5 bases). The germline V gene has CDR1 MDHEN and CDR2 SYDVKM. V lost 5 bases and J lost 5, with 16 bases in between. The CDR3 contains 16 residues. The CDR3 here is CASSPPLGGDNSPLHF. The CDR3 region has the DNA TGTGCCAGCAGTCCGCCCCTGGGGGGGGATAATTCACCCCTCCACTTT.

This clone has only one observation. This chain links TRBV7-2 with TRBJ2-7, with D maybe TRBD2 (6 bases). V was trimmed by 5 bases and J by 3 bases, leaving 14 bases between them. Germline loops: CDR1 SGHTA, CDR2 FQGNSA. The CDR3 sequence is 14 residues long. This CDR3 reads CASSPLPDYYEQYF. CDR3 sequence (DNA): TGTGCCAGCAGCCCCCTACCGGACTACTACGAGCAGTACTTC.